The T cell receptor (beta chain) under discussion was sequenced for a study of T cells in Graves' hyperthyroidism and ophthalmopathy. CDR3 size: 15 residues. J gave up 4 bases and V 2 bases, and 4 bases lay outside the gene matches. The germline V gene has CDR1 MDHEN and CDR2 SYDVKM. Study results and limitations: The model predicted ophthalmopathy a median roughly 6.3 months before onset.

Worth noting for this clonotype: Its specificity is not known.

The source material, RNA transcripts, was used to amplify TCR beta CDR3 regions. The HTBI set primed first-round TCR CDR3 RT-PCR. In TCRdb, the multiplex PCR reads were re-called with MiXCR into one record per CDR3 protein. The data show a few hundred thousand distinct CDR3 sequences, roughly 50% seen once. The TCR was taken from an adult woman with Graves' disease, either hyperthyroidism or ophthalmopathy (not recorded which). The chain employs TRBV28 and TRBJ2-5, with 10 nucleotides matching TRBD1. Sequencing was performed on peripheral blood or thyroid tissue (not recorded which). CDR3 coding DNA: TGTGCCAGCAGTTTAAGGGACAGGGGTAGAGAGACCCAGTACTTC. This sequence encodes CASSLRDRGRETQYF.